These 10 T cell receptor beta chains came from one sample sequenced in a study of blood T cell repertoires in COVID-19. Using immunoSEQ multiplex PCR, the repertoire was profiled, and TCRdb retains in-frame clones only, with some absent. The table has around 250,000 clones, 80% to 90% seen once. The sample consisted of peripheral blood. The receptors were gathered from a man aged 40-55 years with active or convalescent COVID-19.

The rearrangement uses TRBV29-1 and TRBJ1-4; 8 nucleotides agree with TRBD1. Germline V gene data show CDR1 as SQVTM and CDR2 as ANQGSEA. CDR3 size: 14 residues. J lost 8 bases, V lost 2 bases, and 7 bases had no gene match. The CDR3 DNA reads as TGCAGCGTTGAACTAGGACAGGGTGGGGAAAAACTGTTTTTT. This codes for CSVELGQGGEKLFF.

A few counts support this clone. This sample also contains other DNA sequences that code for the same CDR3. The rearrangement links TRBV29-1 to TRBJ2-5; TRBD2 matches 14 bases. Trimming removed 4 bases from V and 2 bases from J; junction bases left unmatched: 0. This CDR3 contains 14 residues. The V gene's germline CDR1 is SQVTM and CDR2 ANQGSEA. CDR3 in DNA: TGCAGCGTTGGACTAGCGGGGGGGCAAGAGACCCAGTACTTC. This translates into CSVGLAGGQETQYF.

The gene calls are TRBV7-2 and TRBJ2-7; D is undetermined. The V end was cut by 0 bases, the J end by 2 bases, with 8 bases between. There are 14 residues in the CDR3. The germline V gene has CDR1 SGHTA and CDR2 FQGNSA. Here the CDR3 reads CASSLAGKAYEQYF. The DNA of the CDR3 is TGTGCCAGCAGCTTAGCGGGCAAGGCCTACGAGCAGTACTTC.

The chain carries TRBV19 and TRBJ2-6; 8 bases agree with TRBD1. This CDR3 spans 16 amino acids. The V gene end was trimmed by 6 bases and the J gene end by 3 bases; junction bases not matched to a gene: 7. Germline assignment: CDR1 LNHDA and CDR2 SQIVND (reference sequence). CDR3 DNA: TGTGCCAGTAGGATACAGGGGGACCTTGGGGCCAACGTCCTGACTTTC. This gives the protein CASRIQGDLGANVLTF.

The V call is TRBV4-1, the J call TRBJ2-2; no firm D call. This CDR3 has 15 amino acids. The germline V gene encodes CDR1 MGHRA and CDR2 YSYEKL. V was trimmed by 3 bases and J by 6 bases, leaving 14 bases between them. CDR3: CASSHVVSEPGELFF. The DNA of the CDR3 is TGCGCCAGCAGCCATGTGGTTTCCGAGCCCGGGGAGCTGTTTTTT.

The chain joins TRBV3-1 (or the pseudogene TRBV3-2) to TRBJ1-2; TRBD1 matches at 9 bases. This CDR3 is 14 amino acids long. Germline V CDR1 and CDR2: LGHDT, YNNKEL (reference sequence). The J segment lost 7 bases and the V segment lost 2 bases, leaving 5 bases of the junction unmatched. The CDR3 loop reads CASSQSGTGRGYTF. CDR3 coding DNA: TGTGCCAGCAGCCAATCCGGGACAGGGCGTGGCTACACCTTC.

For this clone: The junction does not match germline at one end; this may be a read error. This chain connects TRBV24-1 to TRBJ2-3, with 11 bases matching TRBD1. CDR1 and CDR2 (germline): KGHDR, SFDVKD. The CDR3 loop spans 16 amino acids. The CDR3 bases are TGTGCCACCAGTGAGTCCTGGACAGGGGGCACCGATACGCAGTATTTT. Translating gives CATSESWTGGTDTQYF.

V and J are TRBV19 and TRBJ1-2, with a possible D match to TRBD1 (6 bases). The CDR3 is 17 residues long. The V and J ends lost 2 bases and 8 bases respectively, with 24 bases between them. Germline V gene data show CDR1 as LNHDA and CDR2 as SQIVND (reference sequence). The CDR3 nucleotides are TGTGCCAGTAGTATAACCGACAGGCTGCCCATTGTGAGGGGCTACACCTTC. Residues: CASSITDRLPIVRGYTF.

For this clone: At one boundary the junction diverges from the germline segment, which might be a read error. The J gene is TRBJ2-2, the V gene TRBV29-1; tentatively, D is TRBD2 (5 bases). The CDR3 length is 12 residues. CDR1 SQVTM and CDR2 ANQGSEA come from the germline V gene. DNA of the CDR3: TGCAGCGGGGTAGGAAACACCGGGAAGCTGTTTTTT. Protein sequence: CSGVGNTGKLFF.

CDR3: CASSLAPGLVWRQYF. In nucleotides, the CDR3 is TGTGCCAGCAGCTTAGCCCCAGGACTAGTTTGGCGGCAGTACTTC. The rearrangement links TRBV7-9 to TRBJ2-7; 7 nucleotides agree with TRBD2. V lost 0 bases and J lost 9; bases outside the gene matches: 11. From germline, CDR1 is SEHNR and CDR2 FQNEAQ (reference sequence). This CDR3 comprises 15 residues.